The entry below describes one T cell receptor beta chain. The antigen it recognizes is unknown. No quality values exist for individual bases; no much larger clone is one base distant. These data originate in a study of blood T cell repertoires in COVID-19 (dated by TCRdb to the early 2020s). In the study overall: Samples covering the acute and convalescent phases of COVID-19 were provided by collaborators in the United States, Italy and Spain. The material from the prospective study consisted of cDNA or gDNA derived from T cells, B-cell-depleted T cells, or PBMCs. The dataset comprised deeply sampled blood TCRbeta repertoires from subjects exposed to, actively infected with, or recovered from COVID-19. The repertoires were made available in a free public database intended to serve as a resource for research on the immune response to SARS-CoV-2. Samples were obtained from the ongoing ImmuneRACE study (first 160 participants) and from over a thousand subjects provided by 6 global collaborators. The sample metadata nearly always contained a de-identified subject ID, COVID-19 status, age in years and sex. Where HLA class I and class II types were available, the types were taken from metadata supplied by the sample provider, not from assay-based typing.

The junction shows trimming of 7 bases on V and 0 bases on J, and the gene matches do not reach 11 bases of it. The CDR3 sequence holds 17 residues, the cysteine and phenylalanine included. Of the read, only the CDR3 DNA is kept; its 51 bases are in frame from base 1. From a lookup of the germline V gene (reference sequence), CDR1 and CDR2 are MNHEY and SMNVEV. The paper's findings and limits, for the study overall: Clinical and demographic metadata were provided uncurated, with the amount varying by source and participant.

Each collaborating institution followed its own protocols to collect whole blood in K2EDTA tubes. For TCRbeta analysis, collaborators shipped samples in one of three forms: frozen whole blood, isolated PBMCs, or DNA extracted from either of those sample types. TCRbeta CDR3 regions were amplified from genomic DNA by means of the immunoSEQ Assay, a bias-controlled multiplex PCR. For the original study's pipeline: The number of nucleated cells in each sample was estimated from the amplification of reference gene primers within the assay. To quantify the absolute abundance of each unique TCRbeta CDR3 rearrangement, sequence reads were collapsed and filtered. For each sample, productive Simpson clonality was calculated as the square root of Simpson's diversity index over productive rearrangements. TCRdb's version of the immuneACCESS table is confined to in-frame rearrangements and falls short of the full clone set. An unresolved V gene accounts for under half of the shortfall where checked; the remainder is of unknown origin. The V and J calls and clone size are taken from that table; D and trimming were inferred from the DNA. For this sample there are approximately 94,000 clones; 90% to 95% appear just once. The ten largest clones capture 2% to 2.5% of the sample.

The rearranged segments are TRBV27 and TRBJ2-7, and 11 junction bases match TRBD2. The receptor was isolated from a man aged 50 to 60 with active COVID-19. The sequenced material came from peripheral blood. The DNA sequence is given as TGTGCCAGCACCCCGTTTCCGACTAGCGGGACCTCCTACGAGCAGTACTTC. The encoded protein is CASTPFPTSGTSYEQYF.